This record covers a single T cell receptor (beta chain). No antigen is known for it. It was with a sample-barcoded 5' primer and a J-beta primer mix that a second PCR of about 6 to 12 cycles was run. TCRdb processed the 5' RACE reads anew with MiXCR; each CDR3 protein has one entry. Of some 760,000 distinct CDR3 sequences listed, 25% are singletons. V trimming: 5 bases; J trimming: 2 bases; junction bases outside the gene matches: 6. The CDR3 extends over 16 amino acids. In germline, CDR1 is PRHDT, CDR2 FYEKMQ (reference sequence). This sample was taken from a study of blood T cells in healthy people across ages. Findings and limits, study-wide: A greater number of naive CD4+ cells and higher diversity distinguished long-lived donors from aged donors.

Each sample provided at least 5 micrograms of extracted total RNA. The same data also contributed to another study, on T cells of mothers and their children. According to that study: Each child gave about 3 million TCR beta CDR3 reads (each mother, over 9.5 million).

This receptor was obtained from a boy younger than 18 in good health. V gene TRBV13 combines with J gene TRBJ2-5; 12 bases are shared with TRBD2. Sequenced sample: blood. CDR3: CASSERTSGDQETQYF. The CDR3 nucleotides are TGTGCCAGCAGCGAACGGACTAGCGGGGATCAAGAGACCCAGTACTTC. Full variable domain (rest looked up from reference TRBV13 and TRBJ2-5): AAGVIQSPRHLIKEKRETATLKCYPIPRHDTVYWYQQGPGQDPQFLISFYEKMQSDKGSIPDRFSAQQFSDYHSELNMSSLELGDSALYFCASSERTSGDQETQYFGPGTRLLVL.